Listed here are 30 T cell receptor beta chains from one sample, sequenced in a study of human T cells and chemical hapten exposure. Time point meaning: pre-sensitization, week 0. The treatment here: therapeutic diphenylcyclopropenone sensitization with weekly scalp DPC. In TCRdb, the RACE reads were re-called with MiXCR into one record per CDR3 protein. In the table there are a few hundred thousand distinct CDR3 sequences, 4.5% to 5.5% of which are singletons. The sample here was whole blood, taken in connection with sensitization to the hapten diphenylcyclopropenone (DPC). The receptor set was obtained from a woman aged 18-29 years with alopecia areata. Some clones in this sample may be carry-over from other donors' samples.

This clonotype was recorded many times. The genes are TRBV7-2 and TRBJ2-5, with D possibly TRBD1 on 6 matching bases. The CDR3 extends over 14 amino acids. Per the germline V gene, CDR1 is SGHTA and CDR2 is FQGNSA. The germline V and J ends were trimmed by 5 bases and 5 bases, with 15 bases remaining between them. CDR3 sequence reads: CASSDGQRRETQYF. As DNA, the CDR3 is TGTGCCAGCAGCGATGGACAGAGGAGGGAGACCCAGTACTTC.

There are many counts of this clonotype. This chain uses TRBV12-3 or TRBV12-4 with TRBJ2-3; D not resolved. The CDR3 totals 14 residues. Trimming shortened V by 3 bases and J by 6 bases, and 13 bases separated the two germline ends. The CDR3 bases are TGTGCCAGCAGTTTCGGTGGGCCTGGGGATACGCAGTATTTT. The encoded protein is CASSFGGPGDTQYF.

There are a few counts of this clonotype. The chain recombines TRBV6-5 with TRBJ2-5; TRBD1 agrees at 7 bases. Germline V gene sequence: CDR1 MNHEY, CDR2 SVGAGI. The CDR3 runs 14 residues. V gave up 6 bases and J gave up 6 bases; unmatched junction bases: 10. This CDR3 is CASSATGARKTQYF. The CDR3 bases are TGTGCCAGCAGCGCTACAGGGGCCCGAAAGACCCAGTACTTC.

This clonotype turned up a few times. The chain carries TRBV5-1 and TRBJ1-2; 9 nucleotides agree with TRBD1. CDR1 is SGHRS and CDR2 is YFSETQ in the germline V gene. The CDR3 loop spans 14 amino acids. Losses at the gene ends were 5 bases for V and 3 bases for J; bases not matched to a gene: 5. CDR3 DNA sequence: TGCGCCAGCAGGCCGACAGGGGGAGACTATGGCTACACCTTC. Translation: CASRPTGGDYGYTF.

This clonotype came up many times. V and J are TRBV7-2 and TRBJ2-3, with 7 bases fitting TRBD2. Losses at the gene ends were 8 bases for V and 0 bases for J; bases not matched to a gene: 11. The CDR3 sequence is 16 residues long. CDR1 is SGHTA and CDR2 is FQGNSA in the germline V gene. The CDR3 here is CASALGAGLSTDTQYF. CDR3 in DNA: TGTGCCAGCGCCCTGGGAGCGGGGCTTAGCACAGATACGCAGTATTTT.

This clonotype was counted many times. This chain connects TRBV28 to TRBJ2-1; 7 positions match TRBD1. In germline, CDR1 is MDHEN, CDR2 SYDVKM. Unmatched junction bases numbered 9, after V lost 3 bases and J lost 10 bases. The CDR3 runs to 14 residues. The chain's CDR3 is CASSLGTVQWEQFF. CDR3 nucleotide sequence: TGTGCCAGCAGTTTGGGGACAGTACAATGGGAGCAGTTCTTC.

The chain couples TRBV20-1 to TRBJ1-2; D might be TRBD1 (5 bases). The germline CDR1 and CDR2 sequences are DFQATT and SNEGSKA (reference sequence). CDR3 size: 12 residues. V dropped 0 bases and J dropped 8 bases, with 10 bases sitting between them. CDR3 loop: CSAREGQIGYTF. The CDR3 coding sequence is TGCAGTGCTAGAGAGGGGCAGATCGGCTACACCTTC.

This clonotype came up many times. The rearrangement joins TRBV12-3 or TRBV12-4 to TRBJ2-7; 10 bases fit TRBD2. The CDR3 extends over 16 amino acids. The trim removed 5 bases at V and 1 base at J, leaving 8 bases unmatched. The chain's CDR3 is CASSLGQRGGSYEQYF. The CDR3 bases are TGTGCCAGCAGTCTCGGTCAGCGGGGGGGGTCCTACGAGCAGTACTTC.

This clonotype was observed at least ten times. At one boundary the junction diverges from the germline segment, which might be a read error. The chain recombines TRBV5-1 with TRBJ2-5; D is unresolved. Germline values: CDR1 SGHRS, CDR2 YFSETQ. This CDR3 has 15 residues. The CDR3 is CASSFSSAFLEAQYF. The CDR3 DNA is TGCGCCAGCAGCTTCTCGTCCGCCTTTCTAGAGGCCCAGTACTTC.

This clonotype was seen only a few times. In DNA form, the CDR3 reads TGTGCCAGCAGTGGGGACAGGGTCGTTTACGAGCAGTACTTC. Translation: CASSGDRVVYEQYF. V usage is TRBV6-2 or TRBV6-3 and J usage is TRBJ2-7; 9 bases map to TRBD1. Germline CDR1 MNHEY, CDR2 SVGEGT. V lost 5 bases and J lost 4; bases outside the gene matches: 6. The CDR3 runs 14 residues.

This clonotype was counted many times. The chain links TRBV10-3 to TRBJ2-6; D not resolved. This CDR3 is 13 amino acids long. The germline V and J ends were trimmed by 11 bases and 0 bases, with 8 bases remaining between them. From germline, CDR1 is ENHRY and CDR2 SYGVKD. This chain's CDR3 is CASLGSGANVLTF. CDR3 in DNA: TGTGCCTCCCTCGGCTCTGGGGCCAACGTCCTGACTTTC.

This clonotype has only a few counts. The chain is built from TRBV10-3 and TRBJ1-1; D not certain. V lost 3 bases to trimming and J lost 10 bases, with 12 bases between them. The germline V gene encodes CDR1 ENHRY and CDR2 SYGVKD. This CDR3 comprises 12 residues. The CDR3 sequence is CAISDLISGAFF. As DNA, the CDR3 is TGTGCCATCAGTGACCTGATCTCGGGAGCTTTCTTT.

This clonotype was counted between two and nine times. V usage is TRBV28 and J usage is TRBJ1-2; D gene unclear. Trimming removed 2 bases at V and 3 bases at J, with 10 bases between. Germline V gene sequence: CDR1 MDHEN, CDR2 SYDVKM. The CDR3 loop spans 14 amino acids. In DNA form, the CDR3 reads TGTGCCAGCAGTTTACTATCACAAGACTATGGCTACACCTTC. This encodes CASSLLSQDYGYTF.

The table lists this clonotype with many counts. The chain has TRBV9 and TRBJ2-1, with 11 bases identical to TRBD1. The CDR3 totals 16 residues. V lost 4 bases and J lost 4; bases outside the gene matches: 7. Germline-derived CDR1 and CDR2 are SGDLS and YYNGEE. The DNA for the CDR3 is TGTGCCAGCAGCCCCCGGGGGGACAGGGGGTACAATGAGCAGTTCTTC. This translates into CASSPRGDRGYNEQFF.

This clonotype has only a few counts. The V and J genes are TRBV10-3 and TRBJ2-7, with TRBD2 identical over 8 bases. CDR3 length equals 14 residues. Germline V gene sequence: CDR1 ENHRY, CDR2 SYGVKD. V lost 6 bases to trimming and J lost 6 bases; unmatched junction nucleotides: 10. The chain's CDR3 is CAIRPGLDLGEQYF. CDR3 coding DNA: TGTGCCATCAGGCCGGGACTAGATTTAGGCGAGCAGTACTTC.

This clonotype was observed at least ten times. CDR3 sequence: CSGYRGQGGTEAFF. The CDR3 DNA reads as TGCAGCGGATACAGGGGGCAAGGGGGAACTGAAGCTTTCTTT. The chain has TRBV29-1 and TRBJ1-1; 9 nucleotides match TRBD1. The J segment lost 5 bases and the V segment lost 7 bases, leaving 11 bases of the junction unmatched. There are 14 residues in the CDR3. Germline CDR1 and CDR2: SQVTM and ANQGSEA.

V usage is TRBV5-6 and J usage is TRBJ1-1, with D possibly TRBD1 on 6 matching bases. The CDR3 sequence is 12 residues long. V was shortened by 6 bases and J by 8 bases, with 14 bases between the two germline ends. CDR1 and CDR2 from the germline V gene are SGHDT and YYEEEE. The CDR3 spells CASTLFDREAFF. Here the CDR3 DNA reads TGTGCCAGCACCCTCTTCGACAGGGAAGCTTTCTTT.

This clonotype was detected ten times or more. V usage is TRBV29-1 and J usage is TRBJ1-5; tentatively, D is TRBD1 (5 bases). Per the germline V gene, CDR1 is SQVTM and CDR2 is ANQGSEA. V gave up 4 bases and J gave up 2 bases, with 9 bases separating them. The CDR3 consists of 13 residues. CDR3 sequence reads: CSVALGGNQPQHF. The CDR3 DNA reads as TGCAGCGTTGCCCTGGGGGGCAATCAGCCCCAGCATTTT.

V and J are TRBV3-1 and TRBJ2-1; TRBD2 matches 8 bases. The germline gives CDR1 LGHDT, CDR2 YNNKEL (reference sequence). There are 16 residues in the CDR3. V gave up 5 bases and J gave up 8 bases; unmatched junction bases: 14. CDR3: CASSNPGLENIDEQFF. The CDR3, as DNA: TGTGCCAGCAGCAATCCGGGACTAGAGAACATCGATGAGCAGTTCTTC.

This clonotype occurred many times. The chain combines TRBV20-1 with TRBJ1-1; D uncertain. The CDR3 contains 15 residues. V was shortened by 5 bases and J by 4 bases, with 20 bases between the two germline ends. Germline CDR1 is DFQATT and CDR2 is SNEGSKA (reference sequence). CDR3 amino acids: CSAAQAPGMVTEAFF. CDR3 nucleotides: TGCAGTGCTGCCCAGGCCCCGGGGATGGTCACTGAAGCTTTCTTT.

This clonotype came up a few times. J is TRBJ2-1 and V is TRBV4-2; weak D call: TRBD2 (5 bases). The CDR3 contains 13 residues. Trimming took 0 bases from V and 14 from J, leaving 14 bases between them. CDR1 and CDR2 (germline): LGHNA, YNFKEQ. CDR3 DNA: TGTGCCAGCAGCCAAGATCGGCCCAGAGGGAAGTTCTTC. This sequence encodes CASSQDRPRGKFF.

The gene calls are TRBV11-2 and TRBJ2-4; tentatively, D is TRBD2 (6 bases). Trimming took 2 bases from V and 0 from J, leaving 29 bases between them. Germline-derived CDR1 and CDR2 are SGHAT and FQNNGV. CDR3 length: 22 amino acids. The CDR3 is CASSLRGGLGTSEQLAKNIQYF. The CDR3 coding sequence is TGTGCCAGCAGCTTAAGGGGAGGATTGGGTACGTCAGAGCAACTAGCCAAAAACATTCAGTACTTC.

This clonotype was counted at least ten times. The V gene is TRBV20-1, the J gene TRBJ2-7; 10 positions match TRBD2. This CDR3 region has 15 residues. Germline V CDR1 and CDR2: DFQATT, SNEGSKA (reference sequence). The J segment lost 4 bases and the V segment lost 0 bases, leaving 6 bases of the junction unmatched. CDR3 bases: TGCAGTGCTAGAGAGCGAAGCGGGGGGGGATACGAGCAGTACTTC. Translating gives CSARERSGGGYEQYF.

Turning to this clonotype: A read error is possible here, since a much larger clone lies one base away. Here the CDR3 omits its conserved ending phenylalanine or tryptophan, so a read error is the likely source. This chain uses TRBV3-1 with TRBJ2-5, with D unresolved. This CDR3 region has 13 residues. Deletions cut 1 base from V and 4 bases from J, with 7 bases between. Germline values: CDR1 LGHDT, CDR2 YNNKEL (reference sequence). The CDR3 DNA reads TGTGCCAGCAGCCAAGGGAGTTCAGAGACCCAGTACTAC. This encodes CASSQGSSETQYY.

This clonotype was seen ten or more times. The chain carries TRBV7-2 and TRBJ1-1; no clear D. CDR3 size: 14 residues. Germline loops: CDR1 SGHTA, CDR2 FQGNSA. V gave up 5 bases and J gave up 1 base, with 11 bases separating them. CDR3 nucleotides: TGTGCCAGCAGCCCTACCCCACAGAACACTGAAGCTTTCTTT. Amino acid sequence: CASSPTPQNTEAFF. The full variable domain, its missing parts supplied by reference TRBV7-2 and TRBJ1-1, is GAGVSQSPSNKVTEKGKDVELRCDPISGHTALYWYRQSLGQGLEFLIYFQGNSAPDKSGLPSDRFSAERTGGSVSTLTIQRTQQEDSAVYLCASSPTPQNTEAFFGQGTRLTVV.

This clonotype was observed many times. This chain connects TRBV6-1 to TRBJ1-5; D perhaps matches TRBD1 (6 bases). Germline V CDR1 and CDR2: MNHNS, SASEGT. CDR3 length: 16 residues. Between the trimmed V and J ends, which lost 1 base and 3 bases, there was a span of 13 bases. CDR3 DNA: TGTGCCAGCAGTGAAGATGGGGGGCGGACCAATCAGCCCCAGCATTTT. Translation: CASSEDGGRTNQPQHF.

In this sample, this clonotype turned up a few times. The chain combines TRBV25-1 with TRBJ2-7; TRBD2 is a possible D gene (6 bases). The CDR3 has 14 amino acids. V lost 6 bases and J lost 5, with 17 bases in between. CDR1 MGHDK and CDR2 SYGVNS come from the germline V gene. The CDR3 DNA follows: TGTGCCAGCAGGGGCGGGGTCGGGATCCACGAGCAGTACTTC. Translating gives CASRGGVGIHEQYF.

This clonotype was observed a handful of times. V is TRBV20-1 and J is TRBJ1-2; no reliable D call. Trimming left V 6 bases short and J 4 bases short, with 15 bases between. The CDR3 extends over 13 amino acids. CDR1 DFQATT and CDR2 SNEGSKA come from the germline V gene (reference sequence). CDR3 coding DNA: TGCAGTGCCATGTTTGCGCAGACCTATGGCTACACCTTC. The encoded protein is CSAMFAQTYGYTF.

In this sample, this clonotype turned up many times. The chain joins TRBV29-1 to TRBJ1-1, with unresolved D. Germline V lookup: CDR1 SQVTM, CDR2 ANQGSEA. The CDR3 is 13 amino acids. The V gene lost 0 bases and the J gene lost 2 bases, with 7 bases spanning the gap. CDR3 DNA: TGCAGCGTTGAAGATCCGATAAACACTGAAGCTTTCTTT. As protein: CSVEDPINTEAFF.

This clonotype was seen a few times. This chain links TRBV4-1 with TRBJ1-5; the D is unclear. The CDR3 loop spans 13 amino acids. The germline gives CDR1 MGHRA, CDR2 YSYEKL. Trimming left V 1 base short and J 9 bases short, with 10 bases between. The CDR3 DNA reads as TGCGCCAGCAGCCAAGCCGGGTTGGGGCCCCAGCATTTT. Protein: CASSQAGLGPQHF.